Sequencing of this TCR beta chain was carried out in a study of shared clonotypes between healthy human individuals. Study information: CD8 memory received one plate per donor, CD8 naive two, CD4 memory three and CD4 naive three.

As concerns this clone: What it binds is unknown.

Between the trimmed V and J ends, which lost 3 bases and 2 bases, there was a span of 8 bases. Germline CDR1 SEHNR, CDR2 FQNEAQ (reference sequence). The CDR3 has 14 residues. Replicate PCRs run on sorted subsets employed roughly 180 ng DNA, approximately 30,000 T cell genomes. TCRdb keeps only in-frame clones here, not all; method: immunoSEQ multiplex PCR. The sample has over 2 million clones; 90% to 95% are singletons. Notes on the study in general: Larger estimated richness was generally seen in naive subsets than in memory subsets.

Sequencing was performed on naive CD4+ T cells sorted from blood. The subset is: CD45RA+ positively selected. This chain joins TRBV7-9 and TRBJ1-3; D gene uncertain. The receptor comes from a man aged 18 to 30 in good health. CDR3 protein: CASSFMGTGNTIYF. The CDR3 nucleotides are TGTGCCAGCAGCTTTATGGGAACTGGAAACACCATATATTTT. Full variable domain (remainder filled in from reference TRBV7-9 and TRBJ1-3): DTGVSQNPRHKITKRGQNVTFRCDPISEHNRLYWYRQTLGQGPEFLTYFQNEAQLEKSRLLSDRFSAERPKGSFSTLEIQRTEQGDSAMYLCASSFMGTGNTIYFGEGSWLTVV.